The clone carrying this T cell receptor (beta chain) appeared a few times. The record originates from a study of patients and donors after allogeneic stem cell transplantation. TCRdb passed the RT-PCR reads through MiXCR, listing each CDR3 protein once. The profile shows 900,000 to 1,000,000 distinct CDR3 sequences, approximately 19% of them singletons. Germline CDR1 SGHVS, CDR2 FQNEAQ. Trimming removed 5 bases from V and 7 bases from J, with 3 bases in between. The CDR3 extends over 10 amino acids. The V and J genes are TRBV7-8 and TRBJ2-1; D not certain. Sequenced material: blood, either unsorted or a sorted T cell fraction (not recorded which). The source is a human donor who was either an allogeneic HSCT recipient or a stem cell or donor lymphocyte infusion donor (not recorded which). It is not recorded whose cells these are; they may come from a transplant donor. The CDR3 DNA sequence: TGTGCCAGCAGCCAGAATGAGCAGTTCTTC. It codes for CASSQNEQFF.